This record covers a single T cell receptor (beta chain). The record originates from a study of blood T cell repertoires in COVID-19. Libraries were prepared by immunoSEQ multiplex PCR; TCRdb keeps only in-frame clonotypes and omits some of them. The profile shows under 200,000 clones, about 82% of them singletons. CDR1 and CDR2 (germline): MNHNS, SASEGT. V lost 6 bases and J lost 10, with 13 bases in between. The length of the CDR3 is 13 residues. The genes are TRBV6-1 and TRBJ1-6; D is ambiguous. The sequence was collected from a man between 40 and 49 years old with acute COVID-19. The sequenced sample consisted of PBMCs or T cells enriched from blood (not recorded which). The CDR3 DNA sequence: TGTGCCAGCAGAGGGAGTGGGAGCTCACCCCTCCACTTT. Its protein product is CASRGSGSSPLHF.